Listed below are T cell receptor beta chains from one sample, sequenced in a study of high-grade serous ovarian cancer treatment subgroups. Measured with immunoSEQ multiplex PCR; TCRdb has only the in-frame clones, and not every one. The sample carries about 1,600 clones, under 80% recorded once. The material sequenced was tumor tissue. Every receptor here comes from a human donor with high-grade serous ovarian cancer. The CDR3 runs from the conserved cysteine through the conserved F or W. D genes are given only for firm matches. Only part of the rows carry a size: once, few, many, or a class if the clone is expanded.

clone size: NA; D gene: NA; J gene: TRBJ2-1; V gene: TRBV5-1; CDR3 DNA: TGCGCCAGCAGCTTACCCCTAGTGGGGGGCTACAATGAGCAGTTCTTC; CDR3 protein: CASSLPLVGGYNEQFF
clone size: once; D gene: NA; J gene: TRBJ1-1; V gene: TRBV11-2; CDR3 DNA: TGTGCCAGCAGCTTAGATCAGGGTACAAGTCCTTCATACACTGAAGCTTTCTTT; CDR3 protein: CASSLDQGTSPSYTEAFF
clone size: NA; D gene: TRBD2; J gene: TRBJ2-1; V gene: TRBV5-1; CDR3 DNA: TGCGCCAGCAGCTTGGTTCCTAGCGGTGCCTCCTACAATGAGCAGTTCTTC; CDR3 protein: CASSLVPSGASYNEQFF
clone size: NA; D gene: NA; J gene: TRBJ2-3; V gene: TRBV5-1; CDR3 DNA: TGCGCCAGCAGCTTGGGTATCTGGCCTAGCACAGATACGCAGTATTTT; CDR3 protein: CASSLGIWPSTDTQYF
clone size: NA; D gene: NA; J gene: TRBJ2-2; V gene: TRBV6-5; CDR3 DNA: TGTGCCAGCAGTTCCGAGCTAGCGCTTCTAACCGGGGAGCTGTTTTTT; CDR3 protein: CASSSELALLTGELFF
clone size: NA; D gene: NA; J gene: TRBJ2-3; V gene: TRBV7-3; CDR3 DNA: TGTGCCAGCAGCTTGGACAATAGTCTCACAGATACGCAGTATTTT; CDR3 protein: CASSLDNSLTDTQYF
clone size: NA; D gene: NA; J gene: TRBJ1-2; V gene: TRBV21-1; CDR3 DNA: TGTGCCAGCAGCACCGGGACAGTGGATGGCTACACCTTC; CDR3 protein: CASSTGTVDGYTF
clone size: NA; D gene: TRBD2; J gene: TRBJ2-2; V gene: TRBV11-3; CDR3 DNA: TGTGCCAGCAGCTTAGTTTCTAGCGGGAACACCGGGGAGCTGTTTTTT; CDR3 protein: CASSLVSSGNTGELFF
clone size: NA; D gene: TRBD2; J gene: TRBJ2-3; V gene: TRBV11-2; CDR3 DNA: TGTGCCAGCAGCTTACGTCCTAGCGGGGGGAGCACAGATACGCAGTATTTT; CDR3 protein: CASSLRPSGGSTDTQYF
clone size: NA; D gene: TRBD2; J gene: TRBJ2-4; V gene: TRBV7-9; CDR3 DNA: TGTGCCAGCAGCTTATTTCTCTCCGGACTAGCGGGAAACATTCAGTACTTC; CDR3 protein: CASSLFLSGLAGNIQYF
clone size: once; D gene: TRBD2; J gene: TRBJ2-3; V gene: TRBV11-2; CDR3 DNA: TGTGCCAGCTTACGGGGGGGAGATACGCAGTATTTT; CDR3 protein: CASLRGGDTQYF
clone size: NA; D gene: NA; J gene: TRBJ2-1; V gene: TRBV5-4; CDR3 DNA: TGTGCCAGCAGCTTGGTCGTGCGGCAATGGAACAATGAGCAGTTCTTC; CDR3 protein: CASSLVVRQWNNEQFF
clone size: NA; D gene: TRBD2; J gene: TRBJ2-3; V gene: TRBV15; CDR3 DNA: TGTGCCACCAGCAGAGATATTTCTGGACTAGCGGGGGCTACAGATACGCAGTATTTT; CDR3 protein: CATSRDISGLAGATDTQYF
clone size: NA; D gene: TRBD2; J gene: TRBJ2-5; V gene: TRBV9; CDR3 DNA: TGTGCCAGCAGCGTAGCTCCCACTATAGCGGGACAAGAGACCCAGTACTTC; CDR3 protein: CASSVAPTIAGQETQYF
clone size: NA; D gene: NA; J gene: TRBJ1-1; V gene: TRBV6-6; CDR3 DNA: TGTGCCAGCAGTTACCCATCTAAGAACACTGAAGCTTTCTTT; CDR3 protein: CASSYPSKNTEAFF
clone size: few; D gene: TRBD1; J gene: TRBJ1-6; V gene: TRBV27; CDR3 DNA: TGTGCCAGCAGTTCAAGACAGGGAGGTTATTCACCCCTCCACTTT; CDR3 protein: CASSSRQGGYSPLHF
clone size: NA; D gene: NA; J gene: TRBJ2-5; V gene: TRBV2; CDR3 DNA: TGTGCCAGCAGTCCACCGCTTTCTGGAGAACGAGAGACCCAGTACTTC; CDR3 protein: CASSPPLSGERETQYF
clone size: NA; D gene: NA; J gene: TRBJ1-2; V gene: TRBV20-1; CDR3 DNA: TGCAGTGTATATAGCTATGGCTACACCTTC; CDR3 protein: CSVYSYGYTF
clone size: NA; D gene: TRBD2; J gene: TRBJ2-3; V gene: TRBV28; CDR3 DNA: TGTGCCAGCAGTTTGCGTCTAGCGGGAGGGACGAGAGCCTTAGATACGCAGTATTTT; CDR3 protein: CASSLRLAGGTRALDTQYF
clone size: large; D gene: NA; J gene: TRBJ1-2; V gene: TRBV30; CDR3 DNA: TGTGCCTGGAGTGTCCATCCCAACTATGGCTACACCTTC; CDR3 protein: CAWSVHPNYGYTF